The present TCR beta chain was sequenced within a study of CD8+CD57+ T cells in acquired aplastic anemia (dated by TCRdb to the late 2010s). With regard to the full study: Extracted DNA from sorted CD4+ and CD8+ cells averaged around 3.4 ug, ranging from roughly 0.17 to 27.4 ug. CD8+CD57+ expansion was defined as frequency above the mean frequency observed in healthy subjects.

What the authors observed across the whole study: CD8+ Simpson's diversity did not differ significantly between patients and healthy controls (P=0.060). Twenty-nine CD8+ CDR3 sequences were found to be shared between patients and controls, but these sequences appeared to be highly expressed in patients and within the immunodominant clones of the patients.

TCR beta VDJ combination and CDR3 sequence profiling used genomic DNA as the template. TCR repertoire sequencing was run on an Illumina HiSeq 2000. On the study's bioinformatics: TRBV/TRBJ rearrangement plots, CDR3 size and DJ length profiles, and Simpson's diversity index were used to assess repertoires. The immunodominant clone was defined as the most abundant DNA sequence in deep sequencing data. CDR3 amino acid sequences were checked for sharing across subjects and were also compared against the VDJdb database and published repertoires. TCRdb reprocessing: public reads trimmed at Q25 with fastp, clones called with MiXCR, in-frame beta chains kept. Each CDR3 protein appears once, grouped with its most common genes and DNA. The authors' filters were not applied to this entry. The sample includes about 160,000 distinct CDR3 sequences, with around 43% observed a single time. About 2.9% of the sample is in the top ten clones.

The patients picked for sequencing were ones in whom flow cytometry had shown an expansion of CD8+CD57+ cells. Severe acquired aplastic anemia was diagnosed in all patients according to International Study of Aplastic Anemia and Agranulocytosis and Camitta criteria. At the time blood was sampled, none of the patients had received any therapy. In this study, sorted CD4+ and CD8+ T cells from the blood of healthy subjects and of severe aplastic anemia patients had their TCR repertoires deep-sequenced. Patients were enrolled under clinicaltrials.gov protocols 00001620, 01623167, 00001397, 00071045, 00081523 and 00961064 in the USA. Ficoll-Paque density gradient centrifugation was used to isolate peripheral blood mononuclear cells. Before DNA was extracted, CD4+ and CD8+ T cells were sorted using either FACS or magnetic beads. About this clonotype: Its antigen is still unknown. The input lacks base qualities; no much larger clone sits a single base away.

The clonotype originates from a human donor with aplastic anemia. The sequenced sample consisted of sorted CD4+, CD8+, or CD8+CD57+ T cells (not recorded which) from PBMCs.

Read as DNA, the sequence is TGTGCCATCAGTGAGATGCAGGGGAATGAAAAACTGTTTTTT. This translates into CAISEMQGNEKLFF. Rearrangement joined TRBV10-3 to TRBJ1-4; tentative D gene TRBD1, with 6 bases matching. The junction shows trimming of 2 bases on V and 5 bases on J, plus 9 bases between the germline ends. Measured from the cysteine to the phenylalanine, the CDR3 is 14 residues long. Only the CDR3 DNA is retained, 42 bases long and in frame from the first base. According to the germline V gene, CDR1 reads ENHRY and CDR2 reads SYGVKD.